This TCR beta chain was obtained from a study of T cell responses to AZD1222 COVID-19 vaccine. Overall study context: Pooling covered second doses at about 4 or about 12 weeks.

Produced via immunoSEQ multiplex PCR; TCRdb's table is partial and in-frame only. This table has about 84,000 clones, more than 80% appearing once. The sequence was collected from an adult in good health. Material: peripheral blood, obtained on day 0 of AZD1222 vaccination.

CDR3 bases: TGTGCCAGCAGTGAAATCGTTGCTTACATTACCTACGAGCAGTACTTC. This translates into CASSEIVAYITYEQYF. V and J are TRBV6-1 and TRBJ2-7, with D uncertain. The germline CDR1 and CDR2 sequences are MNHNS and SASEGT. There are 16 residues in the CDR3. V lost 2 bases, J lost 2 bases, and 16 bases lay in between.